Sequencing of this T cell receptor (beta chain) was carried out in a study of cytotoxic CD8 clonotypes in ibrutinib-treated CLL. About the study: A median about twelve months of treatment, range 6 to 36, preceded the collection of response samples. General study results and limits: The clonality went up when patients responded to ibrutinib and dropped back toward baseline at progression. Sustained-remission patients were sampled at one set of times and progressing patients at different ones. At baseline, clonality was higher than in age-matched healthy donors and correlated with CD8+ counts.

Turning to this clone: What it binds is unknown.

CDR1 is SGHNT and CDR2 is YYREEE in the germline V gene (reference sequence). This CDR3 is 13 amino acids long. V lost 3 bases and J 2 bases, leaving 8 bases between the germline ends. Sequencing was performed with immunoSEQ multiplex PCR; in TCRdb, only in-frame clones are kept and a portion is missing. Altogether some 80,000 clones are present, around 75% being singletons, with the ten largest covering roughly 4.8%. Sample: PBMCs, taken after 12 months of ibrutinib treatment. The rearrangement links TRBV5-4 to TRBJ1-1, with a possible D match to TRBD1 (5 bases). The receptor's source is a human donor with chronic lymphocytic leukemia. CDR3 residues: CASSWDGNTEAFF. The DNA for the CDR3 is TGTGCCAGCAGCTGGGACGGCAACACTGAAGCTTTCTTT.